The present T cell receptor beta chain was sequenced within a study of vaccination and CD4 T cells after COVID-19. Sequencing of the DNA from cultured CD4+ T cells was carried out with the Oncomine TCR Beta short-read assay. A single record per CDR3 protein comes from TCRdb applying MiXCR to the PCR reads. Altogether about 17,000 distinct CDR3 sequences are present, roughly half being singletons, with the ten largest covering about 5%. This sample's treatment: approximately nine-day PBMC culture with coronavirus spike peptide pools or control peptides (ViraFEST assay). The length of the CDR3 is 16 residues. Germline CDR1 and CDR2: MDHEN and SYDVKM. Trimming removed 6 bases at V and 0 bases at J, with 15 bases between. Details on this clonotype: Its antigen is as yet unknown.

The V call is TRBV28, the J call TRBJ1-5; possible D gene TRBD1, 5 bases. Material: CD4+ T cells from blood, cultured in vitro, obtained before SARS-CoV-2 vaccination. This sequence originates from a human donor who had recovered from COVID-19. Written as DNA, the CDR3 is TGTGCCAGCAGCGAGGGGCAGGGCTATAGCAATCAGCCCCAGCATTTT. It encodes CASSEGQGYSNQPQHF. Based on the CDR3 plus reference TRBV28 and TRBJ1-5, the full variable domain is DVKVTQSSRYLVKRTGEKVFLECVQDMDHENMFWYRQDPGLGLRLIYFSYDVKMKEKGDIPEGYSVSREKKERFSLILESASTNQTSMYLCASSEGQGYSNQPQHFGDGTRLSIL.